This record concerns one TCR beta chain sequence. Its target is unknown. CDR1 is SNHLY and CDR2 is FYNNEI in the germline V gene. V lost 4 bases, J lost 2 bases, and 11 bases lay in between. This CDR3 is 14 amino acids long. TCRdb used MiXCR to reprocess the 5' RACE reads, holding one entry per CDR3 protein. The sample shows fewer than 250,000 distinct CDR3 sequences, roughly 27% of them seen only once. The sample originates from a study of T-cell memory formation after mild COVID-19. Study outcomes and limitations: Contracting clones from day 15 to 85 showed balanced CD4/CD8; later expanders favored CD4+.

The genes are TRBV2 and TRBJ2-5; D is unclear. The sequencing sample was made of PBMCs or a T cell subset sorted from them (not recorded which). This TCR was sampled from an adult woman who had mild COVID-19 (a few samples of this study predate the infection). Cell type and time point are not known. As DNA, the CDR3 is TGTGCCAGCAGTGTACGGGTCCTTCAAGAGACCCAGTACTTC. Its translation: CASSVRVLQETQYF. The full variable domain, completed using reference TRBV2 and TRBJ2-5, is EPEVTQTPSHQVTQMGQEVILRCVPISNHLYFYWYRQILGQKVEFLVSFYNNEISEKSEIFDDQFSVERPDGSNFTLKIRSTKLEDSAMYFCASSVRVLQETQYFGPGTRLLVL.